This entry lists 27 T cell receptor beta chains sequenced from one sample in a study of blood T cell repertoires in COVID-19. Assay: immunoSEQ multiplex PCR; the TCRdb copy retains only in-frame clones and omits some. Of about 360,000 clones listed, approximately 86% are singletons. The source material was peripheral blood. These receptors were collected from a human donor in a cohort sampled during active COVID-19.

The chain carries TRBV6-1 and TRBJ2-6, with TRBD2 matching over 10 bases. V lost 3 bases, J lost 0 bases, and 5 bases stayed unmatched. The CDR3 runs 18 residues. Looked up from germline, CDR1 is MNHNS and CDR2 is SASEGT. In DNA form, the CDR3 reads TGTGCCAGCAGTGATTGGACTAGCGGTCCCTCTGGGGCCAACGTCCTGACTTTC. Translating gives CASSDWTSGPSGANVLTF.

The V gene is TRBV19, the J gene TRBJ1-5, with 7 bases identical to TRBD1. V shed 6 bases, J shed 6 bases, and the junction held 11 bases outside the gene matches. The CDR3 is 15 residues long. Germline V CDR1 and CDR2: LNHDA, SQIVND (reference sequence). CDR3 nucleotide sequence: TGTGCCAGTAGCCCCCGGGACAGTCTCGGTCAGCCCCAGCATTTT. Amino acid sequence: CASSPRDSLGQPQHF. Variable domain in full (rest from reference TRBV19 and TRBJ1-5): DGGITQSPKYLFRKEGQNVTLSCEQNLNHDAMYWYRQDPGQGLRLIYYSQIVNDFQKGDIAEGYSVSREKKESFPLTVTSAQKNPTAFYLCASSPRDSLGQPQHFGDGTRLSIL.

This clone has just a few counts. The chain carries TRBV28 and TRBJ1-1, with 9 bases identical to TRBD1. V shed 6 bases and J 5 bases; nucleotides not matched to a gene: 7. The CDR3 totals 14 residues. Per the germline V gene, CDR1 is MDHEN and CDR2 is SYDVKM. CDR3 DNA: TGTGCCAGCAGATTGACAGGGGGGAAGACTGAAGCTTTCTTT. Amino acid sequence: CASRLTGGKTEAFF.

V is TRBV19 and J is TRBJ1-2, with TRBD1 identical over 9 bases. CDR3 length equals 16 residues. Germline CDR1 LNHDA, CDR2 SQIVND (reference sequence). V lost 3 bases to trimming and J lost 7 bases; unmatched junction nucleotides: 12. CDR3: CASSIMRDRVYTGYTF. The CDR3 coding sequence is TGTGCCAGTAGTATCATGCGGGACAGGGTATATACTGGCTACACCTTC.

This clone was seen only a few times. The CDR3 nucleotides read TGCAGCGGGGAACAGGGGGCAGGCACTGAAGCTTTCTTT. This codes for CSGEQGAGTEAFF. The chain joins TRBV29-1 to TRBJ1-1; 9 positions agree with TRBD1. The CDR3 contains 13 residues. After removal of 7 bases from V and 4 bases from J, the junction contained 7 bases not matched to a gene. CDR1 is SQVTM, CDR2 ANQGSEA, per germline.

The chain uses TRBV27 and TRBJ1-5, with 7 bases lining up with TRBD1. The ends lost 5 bases at V and 5 bases at J; junction bases unmatched: 9. Germline CDR1 and CDR2: MNHEY and SMNVEV (reference sequence). This CDR3 is 15 amino acids long. CDR3 sequence: CASSLKPQGDQPQHF. The CDR3 region has the DNA TGTGCCAGCAGTCTTAAGCCGCAGGGGGATCAGCCCCAGCATTTT.

J is TRBJ2-7 and V is TRBV18; D may be TRBD1 (6 bases). Trimming took 5 bases from V and 5 from J, leaving 19 bases between them. This CDR3 has 15 residues. Germline V lookup: CDR1 KGHSH, CDR2 LQKENI. The CDR3 sequence: CASSKFRGPIDEQYF. The CDR3 nucleotides read TGTGCCAGCTCAAAATTCAGGGGACCCATCGACGAGCAGTACTTC.

The rearrangement joins TRBV19 to TRBJ2-7; 9 bases agree with TRBD1. The CDR3 length is 15 residues. V was clipped by 6 bases and J by 6 bases; unmatched bases: 12. CDR1 and CDR2 (germline): LNHDA, SQIVND (reference sequence). The CDR3 bases are TGTGCCAGTAGCACCAACAAACAGGGGGCCCGCGAGCAGTACTTC. It codes for CASSTNKQGAREQYF.

The chain links TRBV12-5 to TRBJ1-1; D gene ambiguous. This CDR3 contains 12 residues. Germline V lookup: CDR1 LGHNT, CDR2 FRNRAP. V was shortened by 3 bases and J by 8 bases, with 10 bases between the two germline ends. The CDR3 loop reads CASGFGEIEAFF. The DNA for the CDR3 is TGTGCTAGTGGTTTCGGGGAGATAGAAGCTTTCTTT.

The rearrangement links TRBV24-1 to TRBJ2-7; 8 nucleotides line up with TRBD1. V gave up 5 bases and J gave up 2 bases; unmatched junction bases: 10. The CDR3 has 16 residues. CDR1 and CDR2 from the germline V gene are KGHDR and SFDVKD. The CDR3 protein is CATSVTPGQATYEQYF. Here the CDR3 DNA reads TGTGCCACCAGTGTTACACCGGGACAGGCAACCTACGAGCAGTACTTC.

The gene calls are TRBV7-3 and TRBJ1-1, with a tentative D call TRBD1 (6 bases). This CDR3 region has 12 residues. The V and J ends lost 4 bases and 10 bases respectively, with 13 bases between them. Germline CDR1 is SGHTA and CDR2 is FQGTGA. The chain's CDR3 is CASSSSGGRAFF. The CDR3 DNA follows: TGTGCCAGCAGCTCGAGTGGGGGCCGAGCTTTCTTT.

The rearrangement uses TRBV28 and TRBJ1-4; D gene unclear. This CDR3 has 15 residues. Germline V gene sequence: CDR1 MDHEN, CDR2 SYDVKM. The germline V and J ends were trimmed by 5 bases and 0 bases, with 10 bases remaining between them. CDR3 sequence: CASSPYSTTNEKLFF. In DNA form, the CDR3 reads TGTGCCAGCAGTCCGTACAGTACAACTAATGAAAAACTGTTTTTT.

The gene calls are TRBV7-9 and TRBJ2-3; 11 nucleotides line up with TRBD1. The CDR3 contains 16 residues. From germline, CDR1 is SEHNR and CDR2 FQNEAQ (reference sequence). With V trimmed by 1 base and J by 5 bases, 5 bases remained unmatched. The CDR3 nucleotides read TGTGCCAGCAGCTTAGGCGGACAGGGGGCTAAAGATACGCAGTATTTT. Protein: CASSLGGQGAKDTQYF.

This chain connects TRBV28 to TRBJ1-4; D not resolved. The germline gives CDR1 MDHEN, CDR2 SYDVKM. The CDR3 has 12 residues. Trimming shortened V by 7 bases and J by 0 bases, and 3 bases separated the two germline ends. The CDR3, as DNA: TGTGCCAGCACTACAACTAATGAAAAACTGTTTTTT. Protein product: CASTTTNEKLFF.

In this sample, this clone turned up once. The V and J genes are TRBV3-1 (or the pseudogene TRBV3-2) and TRBJ2-3, with 7 bases matching TRBD1. CDR1 and CDR2 from the germline V gene are LGHDT and YNNKEL (reference sequence). This CDR3 has 14 residues. V shed 8 bases, J shed 4 bases, and the junction held 9 bases outside the gene matches. The CDR3 spells CASSRQGRADTQYF. The DNA for the CDR3 is TGTGCCAGCTCTCGACAGGGAAGGGCAGATACGCAGTATTTT.

The rearrangement links TRBV6-2 or TRBV6-3 to TRBJ2-7, with 8 positions matching TRBD1. Trimming took 6 bases from V and 4 from J; bases not matched to a gene: 14. CDR3 size: 16 residues. Looked up from germline, CDR1 is MNHEY and CDR2 is SVGEGT. The CDR3 nucleotides are TGTGCCAGCAGCCCTCAAGCCGGGACAGGAGTGTACGAGCAGTACTTC. Protein sequence: CASSPQAGTGVYEQYF.

This chain links TRBV10-3 with TRBJ2-2, with TRBD2 as a possible D gene (5 bases). The CDR3 is 13 amino acids. Between the trimmed V and J ends, which lost 11 bases and 0 bases, there was a span of 10 bases. CDR1 ENHRY and CDR2 SYGVKD come from the germline V gene. The DNA of the CDR3 is TGTGCCGCTGCGCGGGCGAACACCGGGGAGCTGTTTTTT. Its translation: CAAARANTGELFF.

V usage is TRBV4-2 and J usage is TRBJ2-5, with TRBD2 matching over 7 bases. This CDR3 comprises 16 residues. The germline V gene has CDR1 LGHNA and CDR2 YNFKEQ. With 4 bases clipped from V and 3 bases from J, the junction kept 11 bases outside the gene matches. For the CDR3, the DNA is TGTGCCAGCAGCCGGAAGCCGGGACTATCGGAAGAGACCCAGTACTTC. This gives the protein CASSRKPGLSEETQYF.

For this clone: Other DNA sequences in the sample encode the same CDR3. This sequence joins TRBV5-1 and TRBJ1-4; TRBD1 agrees at 7 bases. Germline loops: CDR1 SGHRS, CDR2 YFSETQ. The length of the CDR3 is 14 residues. V gave up 0 bases and J gave up 8 bases; unmatched junction bases: 4. In DNA, the CDR3 is TGCGCCAGCAGCTTGGACAGGGGCAGGGAAAAACTGTTTTTT. Its translation is CASSLDRGREKLFF. Drawing the rest from reference TRBV5-1 and TRBJ1-4, the complete variable domain is KAGVTQTPRYLIKTRGQQVTLSCSPISGHRSVSWYQQTPGQGLQFLFEYFSETQRNKGNFPGRFSGRQFSNSRSEMNVSTLELGDSALYLCASSLDRGREKLFFGSGTQLSVL.

The chain uses TRBV6-6 and TRBJ1-5; maybe TRBD1 (5 bases). Germline V gene sequence: CDR1 MNHNY, CDR2 SVGAGI (reference sequence). CDR3 length: 17 residues. V gave up 5 bases and J gave up 0 bases, with 17 bases separating them. This CDR3 reads CASSLAGGDDSNQPQHF. The CDR3, as DNA: TGTGCCAGCAGTCTAGCGGGGGGGGATGATAGCAATCAGCCCCAGCATTTT.

The rearrangement uses TRBV2 and TRBJ2-2, with D tentatively TRBD2 (7 bases). The CDR3 contains 16 residues. From germline, CDR1 is SNHLY and CDR2 FYNNEI. Trimming stripped 3 bases from V and 4 bases from J, with 15 bases between. CDR3 in amino acids: CASSDSGGLRTGELFF. In nucleotides, the CDR3 is TGTGCCAGCAGTGATTCCGGGGGGCTTCGCACCGGGGAGCTGTTTTTT.

The J gene is TRBJ2-7, the V gene TRBV6-6; 7 bases fit TRBD2. The trim removed 5 bases at V and 1 base at J, leaving 5 bases unmatched. CDR3 length: 14 amino acids. Looked up from germline, CDR1 is MNHNY and CDR2 is SVGAGI (reference sequence). The CDR3 is CASSPRGGSYEQYF. CDR3 coding DNA: TGTGCCAGCAGTCCCCGGGGAGGGTCCTACGAGCAGTACTTC.

The chain is built from TRBV5-1 and TRBJ2-5; no clear D gene. Trimming cost V 4 bases and J 5 bases, with 15 bases left between them. Germline-derived CDR1 and CDR2 are SGHRS and YFSETQ. This CDR3 is built from 14 residues. For the CDR3, the DNA is TGCGCCAGCAGCCCCCTATCTAGATGGGAGACCCAGTACTTC. This codes for CASSPLSRWETQYF.

The rearrangement joins TRBV7-9 to TRBJ2-1; 7 nucleotides align to TRBD2. The CDR3 length is 19 residues. Trimming took 4 bases from V and 0 from J; bases not matched to a gene: 15. The germline V gene has CDR1 SEHNR and CDR2 FQNEAQ (reference sequence). The CDR3: CASSSPPEAGDGSYNEQFF. CDR3 nucleotides: TGTGCCAGCAGCTCTCCTCCCGAGGCGGGAGATGGCTCCTACAATGAGCAGTTCTTC.

The gene calls are TRBV5-1 and TRBJ1-6; 9 nucleotides align to TRBD1. The germline gives CDR1 SGHRS, CDR2 YFSETQ. This CDR3 is built from 16 residues. The ends lost 0 bases at V and 8 bases at J; junction bases unmatched: 6. CDR3: CASSLGTGAKYSPLHF. The CDR3 region has the DNA TGCGCCAGCAGCTTGGGGACAGGGGCTAAATATTCACCCCTCCACTTT.

The rearrangement uses TRBV11-2 and TRBJ2-1, with 10 bases aligning to TRBD1. The CDR3 loop spans 15 amino acids. Looked up from germline, CDR1 is SGHAT and CDR2 is FQNNGV. V lost 2 bases to trimming and J lost 9 bases; unmatched junction nucleotides: 7. The CDR3 coding sequence is TGTGCCAGCAGCTTAACCGAACGGACAGGGGGTGAGCAGTTCTTC. Amino acids: CASSLTERTGGEQFF.

The CDR3: CASSLGLVGTSGPYNEQFF. Here the CDR3 DNA reads TGTGCCAGCAGCTTAGGTTTGGTGGGAACTAGCGGTCCCTACAATGAGCAGTTCTTC. This rearrangement joins TRBV7-8 to TRBJ2-1, with 8 bases aligning to TRBD2. Germline loops: CDR1 SGHVS, CDR2 FQNEAQ. The CDR3 covers 19 residues. After removal of 1 base from V and 2 bases from J, the junction contained 13 bases not matched to a gene.